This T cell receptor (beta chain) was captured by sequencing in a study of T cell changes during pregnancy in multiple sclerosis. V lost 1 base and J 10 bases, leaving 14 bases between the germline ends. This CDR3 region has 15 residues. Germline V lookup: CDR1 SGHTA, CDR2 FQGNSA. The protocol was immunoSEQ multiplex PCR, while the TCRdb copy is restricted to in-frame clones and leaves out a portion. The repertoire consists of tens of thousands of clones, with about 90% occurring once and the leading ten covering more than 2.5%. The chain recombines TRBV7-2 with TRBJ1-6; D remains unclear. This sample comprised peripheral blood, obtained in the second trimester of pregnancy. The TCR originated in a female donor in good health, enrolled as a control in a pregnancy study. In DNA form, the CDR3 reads TGTGCCAGCAGCTTAGACCCGGGCGGAGGGTCACCCCTCCACTTT. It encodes CASSLDPGGGSPLHF.